Listed here are 10 T cell receptor beta chains from one sample, sequenced in a study of shared clonotypes between healthy human individuals. The protocol was immunoSEQ multiplex PCR, while the TCRdb copy is restricted to in-frame clones and leaves out a portion. The repertoire has a few million clones, approximately 92% of them found once; the top ten carry roughly 0.14%. The specimen sequenced was naive CD4+ T cells sorted from blood. Documented subset: CD45RA+ positively selected. The receptor set was obtained from a man younger than 35 in good health.

The chain uses TRBV30 and TRBJ1-1, with unresolved D. Trimming shortened V by 4 bases and J by 1 base, and 4 bases separated the two germline ends. Germline assignment: CDR1 GTSNPN and CDR2 SVGIG (reference sequence). This CDR3 has 11 amino acids. CDR3 residues: CAWMGNTEAFF. The CDR3 region has the DNA TGTGCCTGGATGGGGAACACTGAAGCTTTCTTT.

This chain joins TRBV6-6 and TRBJ2-7, with 9 bases lining up with TRBD2. This CDR3 is built from 14 residues. Trimming at V came to 7 bases and at J to 6 bases, leaving 10 bases not matched to a gene. CDR1 and CDR2 (germline): MNHNY, SVGAGI (reference sequence). The CDR3 reads CASNSGTSKTEQYF. As DNA, the CDR3 is TGTGCCAGCAACTCGGGGACTAGCAAGACCGAGCAGTACTTC.

V and J are TRBV2 and TRBJ2-1; TRBD1 aligns across 9 bases. The CDR3 extends over 17 amino acids. The ends lost 4 bases at V and 4 bases at J; junction bases unmatched: 11. Looked up from germline, CDR1 is SNHLY and CDR2 is FYNNEI. In DNA form, the CDR3 reads TGTGCCAGCAGTGCCAGTAGGGACAGGGTAGTATACAATGAGCAGTTCTTC. This sequence encodes CASSASRDRVVYNEQFF. Looking up the rest from reference TRBV2 and TRBJ2-1 gives the full variable domain: EPEVTQTPSHQVTQMGQEVILRCVPISNHLYFYWYRQILGQKVEFLVSFYNNEISEKSEIFDDQFSVERPDGSNFTLKIRSTKLEDSAMYFCASSASRDRVVYNEQFFGPGTRLTVL.

The chain has TRBV10-2 and TRBJ2-1, with D tentatively TRBD2 (6 bases). Per the germline V gene, CDR1 is WSHSY and CDR2 is SAAADI. The CDR3 totals 12 residues. Deletions cut 4 bases from V and 9 bases from J, with 10 bases between. The CDR3, as DNA: TGCGCCAGCAGTGGGTTGGGAGGTGAGCAGTTCTTC. Residues: CASSGLGGEQFF.

This sequence joins TRBV2 and TRBJ1-1; D not resolved. Trimming removed 4 bases from V and 0 bases from J, with 9 bases in between. There are 14 residues in the CDR3. The germline V gene encodes CDR1 SNHLY and CDR2 FYNNEI. CDR3 loop: CASSVAMVNTEAFF. CDR3 bases: TGTGCCAGCAGTGTGGCGATGGTGAACACTGAAGCTTTCTTT.

The V gene is TRBV19, the J gene TRBJ1-6; D is uncertain. The CDR3 spans 15 residues. V was trimmed by 4 bases and J by 10 bases, leaving 17 bases between them. The germline V gene has CDR1 LNHDA and CDR2 SQIVND (reference sequence). CDR3 loop: CASSRGQELGSPLHF. The CDR3 DNA reads as TGTGCCAGTAGTAGAGGTCAAGAGCTGGGCTCACCCCTCCACTTT.

The V and J genes are TRBV5-1 and TRBJ1-1; D is ambiguous. The CDR3 consists of 13 residues. V lost 3 bases and J lost 4, with 10 bases in between. Germline V lookup: CDR1 SGHRS, CDR2 YFSETQ. The CDR3 DNA follows: TGCGCCAGCAGCTCCGACTTGGGCACTGAAGCTTTCTTT. Translating gives CASSSDLGTEAFF.

V usage is TRBV6-1 and J usage is TRBJ1-2; no definite D call. The V gene lost 1 base and the J gene lost 4 bases, with 16 bases spanning the gap. Germline V gives CDR1 MNHNS, CDR2 SASEGT. This CDR3 contains 16 residues. The CDR3 DNA follows: TGTGCCAGCAGTGAAGGAGAGGGAACCACCAGCTATGGCTACACCTTC. Translating gives CASSEGEGTTSYGYTF.

The genes are TRBV25-1 and TRBJ2-7; D gene unclear. Germline CDR1 MGHDK, CDR2 SYGVNS. V shed 4 bases and J shed 7 bases, with 14 bases lying between them. The CDR3 is 13 amino acids. DNA of the CDR3: TGTGCCAGCAGTGTTCCGGGTCAAAGGGAGCAGTACTTC. It codes for CASSVPGQREQYF.

The chain carries TRBV4-3 and TRBJ1-2; 7 nucleotides match TRBD1. This CDR3 has 17 residues. Trimming cost V 0 bases and J 0 bases; bases outside gene matches: 7. From germline, CDR1 is LGHNA and CDR2 YSLEER. The CDR3 bases are TGCGCCAGCAGCCAAGACTGGTCCCAGGGGGCTAACTATGGCTACACCTTC. Its protein product is CASSQDWSQGANYGYTF.